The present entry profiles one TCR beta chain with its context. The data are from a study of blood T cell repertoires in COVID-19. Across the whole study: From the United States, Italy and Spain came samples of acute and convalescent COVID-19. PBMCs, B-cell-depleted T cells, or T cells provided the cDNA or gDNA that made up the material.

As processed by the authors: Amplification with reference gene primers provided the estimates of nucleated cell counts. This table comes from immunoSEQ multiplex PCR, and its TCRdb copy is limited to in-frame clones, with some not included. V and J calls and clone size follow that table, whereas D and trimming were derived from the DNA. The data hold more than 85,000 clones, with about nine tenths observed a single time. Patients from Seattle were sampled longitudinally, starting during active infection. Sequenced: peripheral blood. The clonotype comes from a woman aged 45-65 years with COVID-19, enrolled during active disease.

The CDR3 spells CASSQAQGSYNSPLHF. CDR3 in DNA: TGTGCCAGCAGCCAAGCACAGGGATCCTATAATTCACCCCTCCACTTT. V is TRBV3-1 (or the pseudogene TRBV3-2) and J is TRBJ1-6; tentative D call: TRBD1 (6 bases). Germline V gives CDR1 LGHDT, CDR2 YNNKEL (reference sequence). CDR3 size: 16 residues. V was pared by 1 base and J by 1 base, with 8 bases between.